This T cell receptor (beta chain) emerged from a study of T cell responses to AZD1222 COVID-19 vaccine. General study results and limits: Only after the peak T cell response were repertoires sampled. The sample set comprised mostly white British donors with more females, and clonal diversity was possibly underestimated.

Investigators merged groups given second doses at roughly 4 or roughly 12 weeks. Notes on this clone: Its specificity is not known.

The data were produced by immunoSEQ multiplex PCR, yet TCRdb's version contains in-frame clones alone and is incomplete. The data hold 90,000 to 150,000 clones, with roughly 91% observed a single time. The germline gives CDR1 SGHAT, CDR2 FQNNGV. The CDR3 covers 13 residues. Trimming left V 0 bases short and J 15 bases short, with 15 bases between. The chain links TRBV11-2 to TRBJ2-1; a weak D match, TRBD1 (5 bases). This receptor was obtained from an adult who received the AZD1222 COVID-19 vaccine. The specimen was peripheral blood, collected 28 days after the second AZD1222 dose. CDR3 region: CASSLDIAQGTFF. The CDR3 region has the DNA TGTGCCAGCAGCTTAGATATCGCCCAGGGCACGTTCTTC.